The clone carrying this TCR beta chain was recorded a few times. TCRdb fed the 5' RACE reads into MiXCR, producing one record per CDR3 protein. Of 500,000 to 650,000 distinct CDR3 sequences listed, 9% to 15% are singletons. The sample originates from a study of T cells after yellow fever vaccination. Germline V gene data show CDR1 as KGHDR and CDR2 as SFDVKD. The CDR3 runs 16 residues. V lost 7 bases to trimming and J lost 3 bases; unmatched junction nucleotides: 10. V and J are TRBV24-1 and TRBJ2-1, with 8 positions matching TRBD2. This sample comprised PBMCs, obtained on the day of the yellow fever booster vaccination. The sequence was obtained from a man aged 25 to 45 who received the YFV17D yellow fever vaccine. The CDR3 reads CATSASGRVGYNEQFF. The CDR3 DNA sequence: TGTGCCACCAGCGCCAGCGGGAGAGTTGGCTACAATGAGCAGTTCTTC.